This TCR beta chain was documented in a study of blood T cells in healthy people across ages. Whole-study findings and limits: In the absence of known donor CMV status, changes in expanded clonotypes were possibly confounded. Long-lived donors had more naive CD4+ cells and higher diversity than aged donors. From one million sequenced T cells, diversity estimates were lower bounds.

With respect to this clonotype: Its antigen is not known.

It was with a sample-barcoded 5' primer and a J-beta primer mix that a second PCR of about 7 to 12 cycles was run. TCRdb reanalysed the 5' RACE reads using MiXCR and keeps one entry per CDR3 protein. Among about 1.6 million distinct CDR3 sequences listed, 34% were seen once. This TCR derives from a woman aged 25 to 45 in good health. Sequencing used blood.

In DNA form, the CDR3 reads TGTGCCAGTAGTATTTACAGGGGGTCTTTGGGGACCCAGTACTTC. It yields the protein CASSIYRGSLGTQYF. The V and J genes are TRBV19 and TRBJ2-5, with 8 bases identical to TRBD1. CDR1 and CDR2 from the germline V gene are LNHDA and SQIVND (reference sequence). This CDR3 comprises 15 residues. Trimming removed 3 bases from V and 7 bases from J; junction bases left unmatched: 10.